Sequencing of this TCR beta chain was carried out in a study of T cells after yellow fever vaccination. With 3 bases clipped from V and 2 bases from J, the junction kept 4 bases outside the gene matches. Looked up from germline, CDR1 is SGHTA and CDR2 is FQGNSA. CDR3 length equals 14 residues. One entry per CDR3 protein, called by TCRdb with MiXCR from the 5' RACE reads. The sample lists some 500,000 distinct CDR3 sequences, less than 15% occurring once. Specimen: PBMCs, collected on the day of the yellow fever booster vaccination. This receptor was taken from a man aged 25 to 45 who received the YFV17D yellow fever vaccine. V gene TRBV7-2 combines with J gene TRBJ2-7; 7 nucleotides line up with TRBD1. In DNA, the CDR3 is TGTGCCAGCAGCTTGCTGGGACAGACCTACGAGCAGTACTTC. It is translated as CASSLLGQTYEQYF.